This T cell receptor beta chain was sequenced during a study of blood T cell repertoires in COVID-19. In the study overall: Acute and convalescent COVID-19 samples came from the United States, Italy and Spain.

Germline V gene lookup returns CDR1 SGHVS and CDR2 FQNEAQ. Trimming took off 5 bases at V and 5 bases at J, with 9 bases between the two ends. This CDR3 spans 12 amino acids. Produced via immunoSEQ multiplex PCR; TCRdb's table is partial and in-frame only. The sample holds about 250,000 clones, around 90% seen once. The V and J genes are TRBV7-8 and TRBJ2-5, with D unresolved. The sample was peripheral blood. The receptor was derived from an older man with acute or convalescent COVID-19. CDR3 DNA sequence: TGTGCCAGCAGCCAAATTCTTGAGACCCAGTACTTC. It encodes CASSQILETQYF.